Sequencing of this T cell receptor beta chain was carried out in a study of T-cell reconstitution after alpha-beta-depleted transplantation in children (dated by TCRdb to 2015 to 2016). Looking at the study overall: Using TCR repertoire profiling, the study followed T-cell immune reconstitution in a quantitative way in children after TCRalphabeta/CD19-depleted allogeneic hematopoietic cell transplantation. Study-wide conclusions, independent of this receptor: In some patients, high TCRbeta diversity at day 60 was attributed to recipient T cells and intrathymic progenitors that had survived conditioning. The frequencies of hyperexpanded clones fell over the following months, and after one year, T-cell counts and TCRbeta diversity were mostly attributed to newly produced T cells. Apparently early alphabetaT-cell count recovery about two months after transplant reportedly relied on only several hundred rapidly expanded clones derived from non-depleted graft cells.

The sample's treatment or condition label, in plain terms: allogeneic hematopoietic cell transplantation with graft depleted of TCRalphabeta T cells and CD19 B cells. The transplant recipients were children given TCRalphabeta/CD19-depleted allogeneic hematopoietic cell grafts. The method behind the library was PCR. Instrument used: Illumina HiSeq 2500. TCR library preparation used molecular barcoding, with unique molecular identifiers applied to normalize quantification of the TCRbeta repertoire. The public reads were reanalyzed by TCRdb: fastp trimming at Q25, MiXCR alignment, in-frame beta chains only. Merged by CDR3 protein, the rows form single entries marked with the most common genes and DNA. Within this sample are hundreds of thousands of distinct CDR3 sequences, with about 8.2% of them counted one time only. Together, the top ten hold 35% to 45% of the sample. The table lists this clonotype with many counts. Its recognized antigen is unknown. It has no much larger one-base neighbor in the sample; base qualities were not kept.

The germline V gene (reference sequence) gives CDR1 as SGHKS and CDR2 as YYEKEE. CDR3 length: 14 amino acids, cysteine to phenylalanine. Only the CDR3 region is kept as DNA, spanning 42 bases read in frame from base 1. Trimming removed 5 bases from V and 4 bases from J, leaving 15 bases between the germline ends. The sample here was PBMCs, mostly from graft donor cells, taken 360 days after TCRalphabeta/CD19-depleted stem cell transplant. This receptor was taken from a male patient aged 2 to 10 who had a stem cell transplant for acute myeloid leukemia, so the T cells may come from the graft donor. The rearranged chain carries TRBV5-5 and TRBJ1-1, with the D gene call left open. The CDR3 loop reads CASRTLGEVTEAFF. The DNA sequence is TGTGCCAGCAGAACCCTCGGGGAAGTCACTGAAGCTTTCTTT.